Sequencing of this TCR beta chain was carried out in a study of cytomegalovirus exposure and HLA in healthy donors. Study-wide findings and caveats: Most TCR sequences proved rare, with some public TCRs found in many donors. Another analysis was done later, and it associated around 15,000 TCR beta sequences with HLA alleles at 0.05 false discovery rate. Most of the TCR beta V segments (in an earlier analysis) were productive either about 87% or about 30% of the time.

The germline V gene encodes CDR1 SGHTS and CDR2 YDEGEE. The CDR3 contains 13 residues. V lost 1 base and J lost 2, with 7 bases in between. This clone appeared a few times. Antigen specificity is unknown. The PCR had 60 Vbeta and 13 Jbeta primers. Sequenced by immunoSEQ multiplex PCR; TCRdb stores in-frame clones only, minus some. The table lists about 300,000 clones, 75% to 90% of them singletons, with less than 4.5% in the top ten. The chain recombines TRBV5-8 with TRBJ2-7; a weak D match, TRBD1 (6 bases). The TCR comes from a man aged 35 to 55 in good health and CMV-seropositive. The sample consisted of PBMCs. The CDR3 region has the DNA TGTGCCAGCAGCTTGCGGACAGCCTACGAGCAGTACTTC. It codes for CASSLRTAYEQYF.